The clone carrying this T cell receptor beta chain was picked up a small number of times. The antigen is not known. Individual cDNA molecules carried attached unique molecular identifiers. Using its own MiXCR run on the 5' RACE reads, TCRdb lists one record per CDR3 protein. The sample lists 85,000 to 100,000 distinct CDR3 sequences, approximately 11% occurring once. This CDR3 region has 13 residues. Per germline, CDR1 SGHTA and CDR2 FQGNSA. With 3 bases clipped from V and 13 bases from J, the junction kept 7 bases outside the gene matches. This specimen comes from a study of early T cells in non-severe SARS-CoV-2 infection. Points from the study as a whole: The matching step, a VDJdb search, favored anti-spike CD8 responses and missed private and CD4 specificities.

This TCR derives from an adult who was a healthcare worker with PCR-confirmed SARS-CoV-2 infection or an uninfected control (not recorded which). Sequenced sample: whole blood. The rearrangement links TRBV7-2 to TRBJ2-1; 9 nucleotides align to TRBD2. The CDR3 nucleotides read TGTGCCAGCAGCTTCAGCGAGGGACTAGCACAGTTCTTC. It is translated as CASSFSEGLAQFF. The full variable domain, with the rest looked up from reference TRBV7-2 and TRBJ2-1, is GAGVSQSPSNKVTEKGKDVELRCDPISGHTALYWYRQSLGQGLEFLIYFQGNSAPDKSGLPSDRFSAERTGGSVSTLTIQRTQQEDSAVYLCASSFSEGLAQFFGPGTRLTVL.